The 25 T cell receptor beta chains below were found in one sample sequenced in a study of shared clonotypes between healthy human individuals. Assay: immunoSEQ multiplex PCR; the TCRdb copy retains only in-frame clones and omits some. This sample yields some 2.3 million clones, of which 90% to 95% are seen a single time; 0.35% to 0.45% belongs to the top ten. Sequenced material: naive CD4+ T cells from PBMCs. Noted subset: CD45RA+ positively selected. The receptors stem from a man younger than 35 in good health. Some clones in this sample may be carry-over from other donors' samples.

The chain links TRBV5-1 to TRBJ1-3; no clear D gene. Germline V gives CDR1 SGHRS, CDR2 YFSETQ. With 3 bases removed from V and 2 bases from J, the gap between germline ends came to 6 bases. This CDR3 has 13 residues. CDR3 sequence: CASSSGPGNTIYF. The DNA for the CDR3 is TGCGCCAGCAGCTCAGGACCTGGAAACACCATATATTTT.

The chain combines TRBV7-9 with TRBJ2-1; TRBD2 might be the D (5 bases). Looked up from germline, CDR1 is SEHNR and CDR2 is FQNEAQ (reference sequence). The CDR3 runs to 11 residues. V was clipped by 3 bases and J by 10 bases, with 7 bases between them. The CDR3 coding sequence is TGTGCCAGCAGCTTTAGGGAGGAGCAGTTCTTC. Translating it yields CASSFREEQFF.

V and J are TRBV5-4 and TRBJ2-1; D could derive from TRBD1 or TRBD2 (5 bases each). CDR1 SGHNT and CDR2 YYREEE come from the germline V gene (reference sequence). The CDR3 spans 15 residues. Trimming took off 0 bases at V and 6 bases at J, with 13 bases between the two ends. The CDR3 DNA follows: TGTGCCAGCAGCTTGGAGGGGACGCTCGCCAATGAGCAGTTCTTC. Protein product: CASSLEGTLANEQFF.

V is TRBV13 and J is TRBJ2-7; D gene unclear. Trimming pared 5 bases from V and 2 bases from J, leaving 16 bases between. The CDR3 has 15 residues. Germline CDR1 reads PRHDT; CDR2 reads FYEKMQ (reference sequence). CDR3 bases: TGTGCCAGCAGCGCCCCTCTCGAGAGGCCCTACGAGCAGTACTTC. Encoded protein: CASSAPLERPYEQYF.

This CDR3 is CASSLKARLAGYNEQFF. The CDR3 DNA reads as TGTGCCAGCAGCTTAAAGGCGCGGCTAGCGGGTTACAATGAGCAGTTCTTC. The chain carries TRBV7-8 and TRBJ2-1; TRBD2 matches at 8 bases. The V and J ends lost 2 bases and 4 bases, in that order; junction bases with no gene match: 10. The CDR3 sequence is 17 residues long. Per the germline V gene, CDR1 is SGHVS and CDR2 is FQNEAQ.

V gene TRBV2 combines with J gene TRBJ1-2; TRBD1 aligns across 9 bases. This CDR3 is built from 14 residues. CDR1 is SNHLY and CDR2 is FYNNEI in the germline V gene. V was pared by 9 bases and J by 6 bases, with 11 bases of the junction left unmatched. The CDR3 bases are TGTGCCAGTGGGGGACAGGGAAAGTTTGATGGCTACACCTTC. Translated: CASGGQGKFDGYTF.

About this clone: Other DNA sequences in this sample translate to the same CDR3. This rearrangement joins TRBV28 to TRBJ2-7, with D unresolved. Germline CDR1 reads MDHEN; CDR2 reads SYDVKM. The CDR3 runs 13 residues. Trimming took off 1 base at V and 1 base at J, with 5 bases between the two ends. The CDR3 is CASSLSSSYEQYF. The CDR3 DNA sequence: TGTGCCAGCAGTTTATCCTCATCCTACGAGCAGTACTTC.

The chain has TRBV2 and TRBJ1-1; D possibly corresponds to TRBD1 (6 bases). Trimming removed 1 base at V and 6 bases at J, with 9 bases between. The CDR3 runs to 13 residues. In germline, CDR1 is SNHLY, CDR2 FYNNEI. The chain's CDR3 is CASSEETGSEAFF. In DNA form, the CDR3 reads TGTGCCAGCAGTGAAGAGACAGGTTCTGAAGCTTTCTTT. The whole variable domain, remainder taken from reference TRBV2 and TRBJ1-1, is EPEVTQTPSHQVTQMGQEVILRCVPISNHLYFYWYRQILGQKVEFLVSFYNNEISEKSEIFDDQFSVERPDGSNFTLKIRSTKLEDSAMYFCASSEETGSEAFFGQGTRLTVV.

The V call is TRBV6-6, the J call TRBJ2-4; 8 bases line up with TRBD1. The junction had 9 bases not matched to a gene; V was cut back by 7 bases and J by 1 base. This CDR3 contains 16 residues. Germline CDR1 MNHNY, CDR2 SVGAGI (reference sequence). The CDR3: CASNPRQGNAKNIQYF. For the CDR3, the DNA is TGTGCCAGCAATCCGCGACAGGGGAATGCCAAAAACATTCAGTACTTC.

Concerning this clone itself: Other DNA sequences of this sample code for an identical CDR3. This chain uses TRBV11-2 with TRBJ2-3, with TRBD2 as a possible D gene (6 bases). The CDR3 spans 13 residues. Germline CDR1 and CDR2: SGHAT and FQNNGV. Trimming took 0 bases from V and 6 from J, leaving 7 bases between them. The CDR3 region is CASSLDRGDTQYF. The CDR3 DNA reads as TGTGCCAGCAGCTTAGATCGGGGGGATACGCAGTATTTT.

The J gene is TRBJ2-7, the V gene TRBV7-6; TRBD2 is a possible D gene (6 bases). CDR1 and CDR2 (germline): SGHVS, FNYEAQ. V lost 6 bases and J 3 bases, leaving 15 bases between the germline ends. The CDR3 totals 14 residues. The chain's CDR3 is CASREWTNSYEQYF. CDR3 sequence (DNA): TGTGCCAGCAGGGAATGGACTAATAGCTACGAGCAGTACTTC.

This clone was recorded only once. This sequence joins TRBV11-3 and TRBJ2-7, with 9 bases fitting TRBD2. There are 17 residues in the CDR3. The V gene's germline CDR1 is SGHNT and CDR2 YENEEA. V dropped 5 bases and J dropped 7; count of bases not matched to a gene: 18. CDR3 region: CASSPGGVSGSLWEQYF. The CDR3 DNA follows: TGTGCCAGCAGCCCCGGGGGTGTTAGCGGGAGTCTTTGGGAGCAGTACTTC.

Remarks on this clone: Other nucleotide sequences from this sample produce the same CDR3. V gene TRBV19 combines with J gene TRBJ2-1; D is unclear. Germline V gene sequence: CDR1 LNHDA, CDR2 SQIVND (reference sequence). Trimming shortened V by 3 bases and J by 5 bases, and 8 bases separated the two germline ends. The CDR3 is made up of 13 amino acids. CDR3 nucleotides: TGTGCCAGTAGTATCTCCGGAAACAATGAGCAGTTCTTC. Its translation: CASSISGNNEQFF.

As DNA, the CDR3 is TGTGCCAGCAGCCGAGAACTAGCGGGTTGGAGCGAGCAGTACTTC. Translation gives CASSRELAGWSEQYF. V gene TRBV4-2 combines with J gene TRBJ2-7; 9 nucleotides agree with TRBD2. Germline assignment: CDR1 LGHNA and CDR2 YNFKEQ. The CDR3 consists of 15 residues. Unmatched junction bases numbered 10, after V lost 4 bases and J lost 6 bases.

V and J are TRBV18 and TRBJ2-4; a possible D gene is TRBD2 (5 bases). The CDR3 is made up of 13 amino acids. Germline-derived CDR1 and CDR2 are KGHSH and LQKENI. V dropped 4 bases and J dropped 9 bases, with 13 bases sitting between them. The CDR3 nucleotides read TGTGCCAGCTCACTCCCGGGGTCGCGCATTCAGTACTTC. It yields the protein CASSLPGSRIQYF.

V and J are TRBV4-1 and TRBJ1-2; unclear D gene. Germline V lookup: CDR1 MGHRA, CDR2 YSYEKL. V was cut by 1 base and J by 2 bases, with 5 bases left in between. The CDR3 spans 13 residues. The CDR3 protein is CASSQGVNYGYTF. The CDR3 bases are TGCGCCAGCAGCCAAGGCGTGAACTATGGCTACACCTTC.

CDR3 loop: CASSPRTGGADTQYF. The CDR3 DNA reads as TGCGCCAGCAGCCCCCGGACAGGGGGCGCAGATACGCAGTATTTT. The chain has TRBV4-1 and TRBJ2-3; the match to TRBD1 covers 11 bases. The trim removed 4 bases at V and 4 bases at J, leaving 4 bases unmatched. The CDR3 consists of 15 residues. Germline CDR1 and CDR2: MGHRA and YSYEKL.

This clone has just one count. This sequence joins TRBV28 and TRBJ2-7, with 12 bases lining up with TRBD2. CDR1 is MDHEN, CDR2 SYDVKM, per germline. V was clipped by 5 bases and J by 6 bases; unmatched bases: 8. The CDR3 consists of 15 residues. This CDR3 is CASSRTSGKRGEQYF. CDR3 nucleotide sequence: TGTGCCAGCAGTCGGACTAGCGGGAAAAGGGGCGAGCAGTACTTC.

This CDR3 reads CASSPGGRGPTEQYF. For the CDR3, the DNA is TGTGCCAGCAGTCCTGGGGGCAGGGGGCCCACCGAGCAGTACTTC. V and J are TRBV25-1 and TRBJ2-5, with 8 nucleotides matching TRBD1. The DNA end is more similar to TRBJ2-7, so the J call may be wrong. CDR1 is MGHDK and CDR2 is SYGVNS in the germline V gene. This CDR3 is built from 15 residues.

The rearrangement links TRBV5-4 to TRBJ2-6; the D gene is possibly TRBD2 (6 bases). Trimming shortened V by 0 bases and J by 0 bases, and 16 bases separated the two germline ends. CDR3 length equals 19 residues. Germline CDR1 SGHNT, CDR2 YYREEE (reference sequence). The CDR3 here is CASSLGARTGGSGANVLTF. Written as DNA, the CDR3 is TGTGCCAGCAGCTTGGGGGCCAGGACCGGGGGCTCTGGGGCCAACGTCCTGACTTTC.

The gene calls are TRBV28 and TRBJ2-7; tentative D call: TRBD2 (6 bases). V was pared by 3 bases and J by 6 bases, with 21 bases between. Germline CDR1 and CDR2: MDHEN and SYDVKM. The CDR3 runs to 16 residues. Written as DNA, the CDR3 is TGTGCCAGCAGTTTGGCTAGCGCGATATCTCCTGGCGAGCAGTACTTC. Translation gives CASSLASAISPGEQYF.

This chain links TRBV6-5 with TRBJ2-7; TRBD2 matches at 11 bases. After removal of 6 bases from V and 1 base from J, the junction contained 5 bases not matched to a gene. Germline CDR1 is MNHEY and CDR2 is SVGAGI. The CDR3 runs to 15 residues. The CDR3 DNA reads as TGTGCCAGCAGCAGCTCTAGCGGGAGGTCCTACGAGCAGTACTTC. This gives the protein CASSSSSGRSYEQYF.

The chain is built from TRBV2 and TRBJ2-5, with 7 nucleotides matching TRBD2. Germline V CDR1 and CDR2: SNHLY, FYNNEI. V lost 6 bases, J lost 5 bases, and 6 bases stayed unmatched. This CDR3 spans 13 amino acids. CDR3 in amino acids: CASSRGSIETQYF. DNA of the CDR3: TGTGCCAGCAGCCGCGGGAGCATTGAGACCCAGTACTTC. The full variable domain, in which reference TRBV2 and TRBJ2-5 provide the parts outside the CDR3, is EPEVTQTPSHQVTQMGQEVILRCVPISNHLYFYWYRQILGQKVEFLVSFYNNEISEKSEIFDDQFSVERPDGSNFTLKIRSTKLEDSAMYFCASSRGSIETQYFGPGTRLLVL.

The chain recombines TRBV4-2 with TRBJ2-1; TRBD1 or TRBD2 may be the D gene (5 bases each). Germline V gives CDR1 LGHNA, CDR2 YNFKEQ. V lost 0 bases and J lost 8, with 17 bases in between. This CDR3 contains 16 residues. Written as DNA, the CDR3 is TGTGCCAGCAGCCAAGATCCGCAGGGTGGTAGCGATGAGCAGTTCTTC. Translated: CASSQDPQGGSDEQFF.

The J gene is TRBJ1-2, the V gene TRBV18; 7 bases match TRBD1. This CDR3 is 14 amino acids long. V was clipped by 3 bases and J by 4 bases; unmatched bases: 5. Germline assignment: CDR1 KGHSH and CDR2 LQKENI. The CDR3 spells CASSPSQGGYGYTF. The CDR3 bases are TGTGCCAGCTCACCGAGTCAGGGGGGCTATGGCTACACCTTC.